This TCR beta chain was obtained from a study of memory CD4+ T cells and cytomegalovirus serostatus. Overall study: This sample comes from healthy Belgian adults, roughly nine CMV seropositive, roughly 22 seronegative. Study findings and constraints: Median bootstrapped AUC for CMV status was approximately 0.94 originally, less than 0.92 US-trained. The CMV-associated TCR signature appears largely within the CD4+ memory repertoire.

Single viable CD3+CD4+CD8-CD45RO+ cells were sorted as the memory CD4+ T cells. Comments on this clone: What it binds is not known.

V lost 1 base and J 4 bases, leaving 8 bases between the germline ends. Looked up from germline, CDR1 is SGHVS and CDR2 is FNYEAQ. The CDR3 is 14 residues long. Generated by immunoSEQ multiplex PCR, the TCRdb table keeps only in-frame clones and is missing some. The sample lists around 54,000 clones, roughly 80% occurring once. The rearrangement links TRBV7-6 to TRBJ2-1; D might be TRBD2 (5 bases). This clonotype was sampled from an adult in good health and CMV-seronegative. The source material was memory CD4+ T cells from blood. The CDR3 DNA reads TGTGCCAGCAGCTTAGGGACTCGTTACAATGAGCAGTTCTTC. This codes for CASSLGTRYNEQFF.